These 13 T cell receptor beta chains share one sample of origin, sequenced in a study of CD4 and CD8 cells across lung adenocarcinoma regions. TCRdb processed the PCR reads anew with MiXCR; each CDR3 protein has one entry. The data contain about 10,000 distinct CDR3 sequences, 40% to 55% of them singletons. The sequenced sample was CD8+ T cells from the margin of a lung tumor. These receptor sequences come from a male donor with lung adenocarcinoma. The CD4 and CD8 labels of this study may be unreliable.

In its sample, this clonotype is medium-sized. This rearrangement joins TRBV5-1 to TRBJ2-1; D is ambiguous. CDR3 length equals 14 residues. The V gene lost 0 bases and the J gene lost 6 bases, with 10 bases spanning the gap. CDR1 is SGHRS, CDR2 YFSETQ, per germline. The CDR3 bases are TGCGCCAGCAGCTTGGGTTGGGCCGCCAATGAGCAGTTCTTC. Its protein product is CASSLGWAANEQFF.

The rearrangement links TRBV6-4 to TRBJ1-4; 9 bases map to TRBD1. The CDR3 is 15 amino acids. The germline V gene has CDR1 MRHNA and CDR2 SNTAGT. The trim removed 5 bases at V and 8 bases at J, leaving 9 bases unmatched. The CDR3 loop is CASSKYRGRWEKLFF. The CDR3 DNA reads as TGTGCCAGCAGTAAATACAGGGGGCGGTGGGAAAAACTGTTTTTT.

Sample share makes this clonotype large. This chain uses TRBV6-5 with TRBJ2-1; TRBD1 or TRBD2 may be the D gene (5 bases each). The CDR3 totals 18 residues. V lost 0 bases to trimming and J lost 4 bases, with 19 bases between them. The germline CDR1 and CDR2 sequences are MNHEY and SVGAGI. The CDR3 nucleotides read TGTGCCAGCAGTTACTCGACCGGGGACGGTACCGTTTACAATGAGCAGTTCTTC. This translates into CASSYSTGDGTVYNEQFF.

This clonotype is classed as large. The chain combines TRBV10-2 with TRBJ2-5; D gene uncertain. The DNA end lines up better with TRBJ2-7; the J call may be wrong. The CDR3 totals 14 residues. Germline CDR1 reads WSHSY; CDR2 reads SAAADI. The CDR3 protein is CASSSRIPMYEQYF. Written as DNA, the CDR3 is TGCGCCAGCAGCTCCCGAATTCCCATGTACGAGCAGTACTTC.

There are a few counts of this clonotype. V and J are TRBV12-3 or TRBV12-4 and TRBJ1-1; D gene unclear. V was trimmed by 6 bases and J by 4 bases, leaving 12 bases between them. The CDR3 runs 13 residues. The CDR3 here is CASSRAGSTEAFF. DNA for the CDR3: TGTGCCAGCAGCCGAGCAGGAAGCACTGAAGCTTTCTTT.

The J gene is TRBJ2-1, the V gene TRBV7-2, with D unresolved. This CDR3 is built from 14 residues. Germline CDR1 reads SGHTA; CDR2 reads FQGNSA. V was cut by 6 bases and J by 5 bases, with 14 bases left in between. CDR3 DNA sequence: TGTGCCAGCAGTAGAGATAGGGTGGACAATGAGCAGTTCTTC. Translated: CASSRDRVDNEQFF.

This clonotype is medium-sized (0.01 to 0.1%) in the sample. V usage is TRBV12-3 or TRBV12-4 and J usage is TRBJ2-1, with D unresolved. V gave up 2 bases and J gave up 0 bases, with 2 bases separating them. There are 13 residues in the CDR3. CDR3 coding DNA: TGTGCCAGCAGTTTACACTCCTACAATGAGCAGTTCTTC. Its protein is CASSLHSYNEQFF.

Remarks on this clonotype: The junction differs from germline at one of its ends, possibly a read error. CDR3 region: CASSLTQGYEQYF. For the CDR3, the DNA is TGTGCCAGCAGCCTAACACAGGGGTACGAGCAGTACTTC. This chain joins TRBV7-3 and TRBJ2-7; the match to TRBD1 covers 7 bases. The CDR3 contains 13 residues. Germline-derived CDR1 and CDR2 are SGHTA and FQGTGA.

This clonotype was observed a single time. J is TRBJ2-1 and V is TRBV28; D might be TRBD2 (5 bases). Germline CDR1 and CDR2: MDHEN and SYDVKM. The V gene lost 7 bases and the J gene lost 4 bases, with 11 bases spanning the gap. The CDR3 covers 13 residues. The chain's CDR3 is CASTKRGYNEQFF. The CDR3 DNA follows: TGTGCCAGCACAAAACGGGGTTACAATGAGCAGTTCTTC.

Here the CDR3 DNA reads TGCGCCAGCAGCTTGGTTCCCCAATCGGAGCAGTTCTTC. This encodes CASSLVPQSEQFF. The chain employs TRBV5-1 and TRBJ2-1; D gene ambiguous. The CDR3 extends over 13 amino acids. V was shortened by 0 bases and J by 10 bases, with 11 bases between the two germline ends. CDR1 SGHRS and CDR2 YFSETQ come from the germline V gene.

The gene calls are TRBV6-1 and TRBJ1-2; maybe TRBD1 (6 bases). This CDR3 is 16 amino acids long. V was cut by 5 bases and J by 3 bases, with 19 bases left in between. In germline, CDR1 is MNHNS, CDR2 SASEGT. The CDR3 sequence: CASSPHPGVRDYGYTF. CDR3 coding DNA: TGTGCCAGCAGTCCGCACCCAGGGGTGCGAGACTATGGCTACACCTTC.

This clonotype is classed as medium-sized. The chain recombines TRBV10-1 with TRBJ2-1; 10 bases align to TRBD2. The germline CDR1 and CDR2 sequences are WNHNN and SYGVQD (reference sequence). The V gene end was trimmed by 2 bases and the J gene end by 4 bases; junction bases not matched to a gene: 2. This CDR3 is 15 amino acids long. CDR3 nucleotide sequence: TGCGCCAGCAGTGAGACTAGCGGGGTATACAATGAGCAGTTCTTC. Translation gives CASSETSGVYNEQFF.

The chain couples TRBV9 to TRBJ2-5; the match to TRBD2 covers 8 bases. V was clipped by 0 bases and J by 2 bases; unmatched bases: 6. Germline CDR1 is SGDLS and CDR2 is YYNGEE. The CDR3 totals 16 residues. The CDR3 nucleotides are TGTGCCAGCAGCGTAGAAGGGGCTAGCGGGCAAGAGACCCAGTACTTC. Encoded protein: CASSVEGASGQETQYF.